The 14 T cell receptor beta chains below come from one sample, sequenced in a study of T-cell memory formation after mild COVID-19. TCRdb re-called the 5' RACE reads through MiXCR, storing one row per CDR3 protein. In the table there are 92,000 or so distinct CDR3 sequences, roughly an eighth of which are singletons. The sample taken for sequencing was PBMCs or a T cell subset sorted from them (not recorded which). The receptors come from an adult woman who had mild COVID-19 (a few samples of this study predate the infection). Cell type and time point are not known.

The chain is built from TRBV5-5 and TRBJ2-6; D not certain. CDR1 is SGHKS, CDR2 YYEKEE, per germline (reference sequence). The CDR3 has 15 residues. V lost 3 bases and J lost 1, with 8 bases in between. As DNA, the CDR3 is TGTGCCAGCAGCTCCGACGGGTCTGGGGCCAACGTCCTGACTTTC. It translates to CASSSDGSGANVLTF.

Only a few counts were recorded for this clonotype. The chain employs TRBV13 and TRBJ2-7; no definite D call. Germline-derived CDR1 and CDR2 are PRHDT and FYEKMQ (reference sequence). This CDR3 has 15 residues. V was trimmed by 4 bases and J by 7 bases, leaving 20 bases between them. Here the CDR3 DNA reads TGTGCCAGCAGCTACCCAGCTGCAACTACCCCAGAGCAGTACTTC. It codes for CASSYPAATTPEQYF.

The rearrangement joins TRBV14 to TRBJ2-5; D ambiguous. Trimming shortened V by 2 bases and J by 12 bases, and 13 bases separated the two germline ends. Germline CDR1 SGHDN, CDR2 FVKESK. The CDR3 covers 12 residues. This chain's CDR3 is CASSQSRHHEYF. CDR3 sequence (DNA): TGTGCCAGCAGCCAATCTCGACACCATGAGTACTTC.

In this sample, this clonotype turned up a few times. For the CDR3, the DNA is TGTGCCAGCAGCTCCCCATGGGGGCAAGAGACCCAGTACTTC. Its translation is CASSSPWGQETQYF. The chain joins TRBV11-2 to TRBJ2-5; D assignment may be TRBD1 or TRBD2 (5 bases each). Trimming shortened V by 4 bases and J by 2 bases, and 11 bases separated the two germline ends. In germline, CDR1 is SGHAT, CDR2 FQNNGV. The CDR3 loop spans 14 amino acids.

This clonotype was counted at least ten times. CDR3 sequence reads: CASSALLAGVFHEQFF. The CDR3 DNA reads as TGTGCCAGCAGCGCGCTACTAGCGGGAGTATTCCATGAGCAGTTCTTC. The chain has TRBV6-5 and TRBJ2-1, with 11 positions matching TRBD2. Germline CDR1 reads MNHEY; CDR2 reads SVGAGI. The V segment lost 6 bases and the J segment 8 bases; nucleotides outside the gene matches: 12. The CDR3 runs 16 residues.

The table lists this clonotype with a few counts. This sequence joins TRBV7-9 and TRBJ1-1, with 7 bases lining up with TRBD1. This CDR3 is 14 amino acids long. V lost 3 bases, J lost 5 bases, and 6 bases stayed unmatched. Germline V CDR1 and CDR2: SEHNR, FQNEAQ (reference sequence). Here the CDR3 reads CASSFTGVRTEAFF. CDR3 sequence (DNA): TGTGCCAGCAGCTTTACAGGGGTAAGGACTGAAGCTTTCTTT.

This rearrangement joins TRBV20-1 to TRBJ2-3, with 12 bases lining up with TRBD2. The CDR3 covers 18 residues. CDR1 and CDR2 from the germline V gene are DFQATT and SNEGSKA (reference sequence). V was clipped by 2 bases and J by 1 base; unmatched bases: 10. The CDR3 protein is CSARKGLAGGPGTDTQYF. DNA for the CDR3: TGCAGTGCTAGAAAAGGGCTAGCGGGAGGGCCGGGCACAGATACGCAGTATTTT.

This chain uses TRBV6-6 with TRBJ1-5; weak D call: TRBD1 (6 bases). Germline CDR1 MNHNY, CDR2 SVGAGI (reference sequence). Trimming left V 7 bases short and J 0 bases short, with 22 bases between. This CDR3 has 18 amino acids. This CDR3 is CASNNEGHRSYSNQPQHF. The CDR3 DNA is TGTGCCAGCAACAACGAGGGACACCGGTCCTATAGCAATCAGCCCCAGCATTTT.

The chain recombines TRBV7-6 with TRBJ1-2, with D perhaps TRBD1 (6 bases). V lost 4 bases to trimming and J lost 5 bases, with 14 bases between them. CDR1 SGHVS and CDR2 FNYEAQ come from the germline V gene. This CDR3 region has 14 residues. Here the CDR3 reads CASSSRGLSYGYTF. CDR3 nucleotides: TGTGCCAGCAGCTCCCGGGGGCTCTCTTATGGCTACACCTTC.

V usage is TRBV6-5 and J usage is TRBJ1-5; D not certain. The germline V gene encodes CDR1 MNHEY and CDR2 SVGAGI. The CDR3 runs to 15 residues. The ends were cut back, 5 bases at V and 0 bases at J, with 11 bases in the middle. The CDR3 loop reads CASSPSGDSNQPQHF. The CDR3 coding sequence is TGTGCCAGCAGTCCCAGTGGGGATAGCAATCAGCCCCAGCATTTT.

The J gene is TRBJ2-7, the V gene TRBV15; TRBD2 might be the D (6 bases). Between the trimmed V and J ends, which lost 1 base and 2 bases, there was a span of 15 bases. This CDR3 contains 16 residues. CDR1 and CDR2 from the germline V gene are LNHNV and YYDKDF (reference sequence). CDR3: CATSRGITGVAYEQYF. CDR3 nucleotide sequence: TGTGCCACCAGCAGAGGGATCACGGGAGTGGCCTACGAGCAGTACTTC.

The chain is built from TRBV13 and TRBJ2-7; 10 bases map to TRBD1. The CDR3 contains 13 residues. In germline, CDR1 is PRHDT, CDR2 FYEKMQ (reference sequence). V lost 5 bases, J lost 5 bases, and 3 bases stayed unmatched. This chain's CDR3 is CASSIGTGDEQYF. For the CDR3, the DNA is TGTGCCAGCAGCATCGGGACAGGGGACGAGCAGTACTTC. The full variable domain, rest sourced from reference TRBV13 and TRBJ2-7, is AAGVIQSPRHLIKEKRETATLKCYPIPRHDTVYWYQQGPGQDPQFLISFYEKMQSDKGSIPDRFSAQQFSDYHSELNMSSLELGDSALYFCASSIGTGDEQYFGPGTRLTVT.

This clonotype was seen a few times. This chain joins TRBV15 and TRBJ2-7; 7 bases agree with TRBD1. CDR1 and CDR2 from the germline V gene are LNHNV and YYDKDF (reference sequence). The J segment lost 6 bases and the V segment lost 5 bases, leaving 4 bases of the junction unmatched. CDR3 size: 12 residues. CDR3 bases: TGTGCCACCAGCGCACAGGGGCCCGAGCAGTACTTC. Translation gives CATSAQGPEQYF.

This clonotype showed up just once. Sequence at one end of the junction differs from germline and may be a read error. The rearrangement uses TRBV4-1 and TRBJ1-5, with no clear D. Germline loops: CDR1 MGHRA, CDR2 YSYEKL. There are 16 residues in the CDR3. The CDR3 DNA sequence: TGCGCCAGCAGCCAAGAGAACAGCCTCGGCGGAGACCCCCAGAATTTT. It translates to CASSQENSLGGDPQNF.